This TCR beta chain appears in the sequencing data of a study of OX40 agonist ivuxolimab in advanced cancers. Turning to the study itself: Ivuxolimab is a fully human IgG2 antibody that activates OX40 (CD134). The dose-escalation cohort had hepatocellular carcinoma, melanoma, renal cell or head and neck cancer.

TCRdb's copy holds only in-frame clones and misses some; the assay was immunoSEQ multiplex PCR. The data show under 65,000 clones, about 85% seen once. Concerning this clone itself: Its antigen remains unidentified.

Trimming took off 6 bases at V and 0 bases at J, with 9 bases between the two ends. Per germline, CDR1 MNHEY and CDR2 SVGAGI. The CDR3 is made up of 14 amino acids. Overall study results and limits: Some nonresponders additionally presented with little normalized T-cell clonal expansion.

The sequences come from CD4+ or CD8+ T cells sorted from blood, collected in a trial of the OX40 agonist ivuxolimab. The TCR was taken from an adult with an advanced solid tumor such as melanoma, head and neck, liver or kidney cancer. V is TRBV6-5 and J is TRBJ1-3, with D maybe TRBD1 (6 bases). DNA for the CDR3: TGTGCCAGCAGCCGGACAGTCTCTGGAAACACCATATATTTT. Translation gives CASSRTVSGNTIYF.